Shown below are 25 T cell receptor beta chains from a single sample sequenced in a study of blood T cell repertoires in COVID-19. Method: immunoSEQ multiplex PCR; TCRdb's copy keeps in-frame clones and lacks some. Found here are about 190,000 clones, around 80% of them singletons; the top ten hold around 11%. Sequencing was performed on peripheral blood. Receptors originate from a woman aged 45-59 years with acute or convalescent COVID-19.

J is TRBJ2-1 and V is TRBV18; no clear D gene. This CDR3 has 12 residues. The germline CDR1 and CDR2 sequences are KGHSH and LQKENI. V was pared by 6 bases and J by 10 bases, with 13 bases between. CDR3 nucleotides: TGTGCCAGCTCCCCCCCCCAGGTGGAGCAGTTCTTC. Its translation is CASSPPQVEQFF.

The chain links TRBV3-1 (or the pseudogene TRBV3-2) to TRBJ1-3, with 11 bases that match TRBD1. Germline lookup yields CDR1 LGHDT and CDR2 YNNKEL (reference sequence). The CDR3 sequence is 13 residues long. V lost 4 bases, J lost 8 bases, and 1 base stayed unmatched. CDR3 sequence reads: CASSRTGGHTIYF. The CDR3 DNA sequence: TGTGCCAGCAGCCGGACAGGGGGCCACACCATATATTTT.

The rearrangement joins TRBV30 to TRBJ2-2; 9 bases line up with TRBD1. Germline V CDR1 and CDR2: GTSNPN, SVGIG (reference sequence). Trimming at V came to 2 bases and at J to 5 bases, leaving 6 bases not matched to a gene. The CDR3 is 15 residues long. CDR3 DNA: TGTGCCTGGAGTTTACTGGGACAGGGAACCGGGGAGCTGTTTTTT. Protein: CAWSLLGQGTGELFF.

This clone has at least ten counts. This sequence joins TRBV4-2 and TRBJ2-7, with a possible D match to TRBD2 (5 bases). Germline CDR1 reads LGHNA; CDR2 reads YNFKEQ. This CDR3 is built from 13 residues. V was trimmed by 0 bases and J by 3 bases, leaving 6 bases between them. This CDR3 reads CASSQETSYEQYF. CDR3 DNA: TGTGCCAGCAGCCAAGAAACTAGCTACGAGCAGTACTTC.

V usage is TRBV18 and J usage is TRBJ2-3; TRBD1 aligns across 9 bases. The CDR3 totals 15 residues. Per the germline V gene, CDR1 is KGHSH and CDR2 is LQKENI. Trimming at V came to 3 bases and at J to 2 bases, leaving 3 bases not matched to a gene. The CDR3 DNA reads as TGTGCCAGCTCACCGACAGGGGGAGACACAGATACGCAGTATTTT. Translated, it gives CASSPTGGDTDTQYF.

V usage is TRBV7-2 and J usage is TRBJ2-5; a possible D gene is TRBD2 (6 bases). CDR1 SGHTA and CDR2 FQGNSA come from the germline V gene. The germline V and J ends were trimmed by 4 bases and 9 bases, with 18 bases remaining between them. The CDR3 runs to 14 residues. CDR3 amino acids: CASSSRDGMRAQYF. The DNA of the CDR3 is TGTGCCAGCAGCTCGCGGGACGGGATGAGGGCCCAGTACTTC.

The chain carries TRBV6-2 or TRBV6-3 and TRBJ1-2; the D is unclear. CDR3 length equals 13 residues. The germline V gene has CDR1 MNHEY and CDR2 SVGEGT. Trimming cost V 2 bases and J 4 bases, with 8 bases left between them. In DNA, the CDR3 is TGTGCCAGCAGTTACGAGGATTTCTATGGCTACACCTTC. Translated, it gives CASSYEDFYGYTF.

The chain links TRBV19 to TRBJ2-3, with TRBD1 as a possible D gene (5 bases). The V end was cut by 4 bases, the J end by 5 bases, with 10 bases between. Germline CDR1 is LNHDA and CDR2 is SQIVND (reference sequence). This CDR3 has 13 residues. The CDR3 protein is CASSNRGKDTQYF. CDR3 sequence (DNA): TGTGCCAGTAGTAATAGGGGTAAAGATACGCAGTATTTT.

The V gene is TRBV28, the J gene TRBJ2-7; D may be TRBD1 (5 bases). The CDR3 loop spans 16 amino acids. Germline CDR1 is MDHEN and CDR2 is SYDVKM. Trimming removed 5 bases at V and 3 bases at J, with 20 bases between. CDR3 in DNA: TGTGCCAGCAGTCGTCGAGCAGGGCAGGGTCGCTACGAGCAGTACTTC. The encoded protein is CASSRRAGQGRYEQYF.

The chain employs TRBV27 and TRBJ2-1; D is possibly TRBD2 (5 bases). CDR3 length: 14 amino acids. CDR1 is MNHEY and CDR2 is SMNVEV in the germline V gene (reference sequence). Between the trimmed V and J ends, which lost 2 bases and 2 bases, there was a span of 7 bases. CDR3 sequence: CASSLAGPYNEQFF. Written as DNA, the CDR3 is TGTGCCAGCAGTTTAGCGGGCCCCTACAATGAGCAGTTCTTC.

Note on this clone: A far larger clone is just one base off, so this is likely a read error. The gene calls are TRBV11-2 and TRBJ2-7, with D perhaps TRBD1 (6 bases). Germline CDR1 and CDR2: SGHAT and FQNNGV. Trimming pared 3 bases from V and 4 bases from J, leaving 7 bases between. The CDR3 extends over 12 amino acids. The CDR3 sequence is CASSFDRYEQYF. Here the CDR3 DNA reads TGTGCCAGCAGCTTTGACAGGTACGAGCAGTACTTC.

The chain recombines TRBV7-2 with TRBJ2-5, with 7 positions matching TRBD1. Trimming cost V 5 bases and J 3 bases; bases outside gene matches: 12. The germline V gene encodes CDR1 SGHTA and CDR2 FQGNSA. There are 16 residues in the CDR3. The chain's CDR3 is CASSIQPGTAKETQYF. The CDR3 DNA sequence: TGTGCCAGCAGCATACAGCCCGGGACAGCCAAAGAGACCCAGTACTTC.

V and J are TRBV19 and TRBJ2-3; 8 bases agree with TRBD1. This CDR3 is 15 amino acids long. Germline CDR1 LNHDA, CDR2 SQIVND (reference sequence). After removal of 1 base from V and 3 bases from J, the junction contained 3 bases not matched to a gene. CDR3 DNA: TGTGCCAGTAGTATAGCCGGACAGGGAACAGATACGCAGTATTTT. Encoded protein: CASSIAGQGTDTQYF.

The CDR3 spells CASTPTLGDGYTF. The DNA of the CDR3 is TGTGCCAGCACCCCGACCCTGGGCGATGGCTACACCTTC. The chain recombines TRBV4-2 with TRBJ1-2; the D is unclear. This CDR3 region has 13 residues. The germline CDR1 and CDR2 sequences are LGHNA and YNFKEQ. V dropped 7 bases and J dropped 6 bases, with 15 bases sitting between them.

The chain recombines TRBV5-1 with TRBJ2-2, with a weak D call TRBD2 (6 bases). The V gene lost 6 bases and the J gene lost 0 bases, with 9 bases spanning the gap. CDR3 size: 14 residues. Germline CDR1 SGHRS, CDR2 YFSETQ. The DNA of the CDR3 is TGCGCCAGCAAGGGCGGGACGAACACCGGGGAGCTGTTTTTT. As protein: CASKGGTNTGELFF.

The chain carries TRBV6-5 and TRBJ1-4; D is possibly TRBD1 (5 bases). This CDR3 is built from 16 residues. Per the germline V gene, CDR1 is MNHEY and CDR2 is SVGAGI. Trimming pared 2 bases from V and 2 bases from J, leaving 12 bases between. CDR3 amino acids: CASSYRGFGTNEKLFF. DNA for the CDR3: TGTGCCAGCAGTTACCGGGGGTTTGGGACTAATGAAAAACTGTTTTTT.

CDR3: CASSVSGAGNTIYF. Written as DNA, the CDR3 is TGTGCCAGCAGCGTGTCAGGGGCTGGAAACACCATATATTTT. The chain combines TRBV9 with TRBJ1-3; D might be TRBD1 (6 bases). V lost 2 bases and J lost 2, with 8 bases in between. This CDR3 is built from 14 residues. Per germline, CDR1 SGDLS and CDR2 YYNGEE.

The chain joins TRBV28 to TRBJ2-7; no reliable D call. Trimming cost V 5 bases and J 9 bases, with 11 bases left between them. There are 11 residues in the CDR3. Germline V gene data show CDR1 as MDHEN and CDR2 as SYDVKM. DNA for the CDR3: TGTGCCAGCAGTCCCTCGCGAATGCAGTACTTC. Protein sequence: CASSPSRMQYF.

The chain carries TRBV19 and TRBJ2-1; no firm D call. The V and J ends lost 4 bases and 4 bases respectively, with 17 bases between them. The CDR3 is 16 amino acids. CDR1 LNHDA and CDR2 SQIVND come from the germline V gene (reference sequence). CDR3 amino acids: CASSTPRIVLYNEQFF. The CDR3 region has the DNA TGTGCCAGTAGTACGCCCCGGATAGTACTATACAATGAGCAGTTCTTC.

V gene TRBV7-2 combines with J gene TRBJ2-3, with a weak D call TRBD2 (5 bases). Germline CDR1 is SGHTA and CDR2 is FQGNSA. The CDR3 is made up of 15 amino acids. The germline V and J ends were trimmed by 5 bases and 0 bases, with 12 bases remaining between them. The CDR3 DNA is TGTGCCAGCAGCCGGACTGTCCTTAGCACAGATACGCAGTATTTT. It yields the protein CASSRTVLSTDTQYF.

With respect to this clone: This specimen includes other DNA sequences encoding the same CDR3. The chain couples TRBV3-1 (or the pseudogene TRBV3-2) to TRBJ1-2; 7 bases map to TRBD1. CDR3 size: 15 residues. V shed 1 base, J shed 4 bases, and the junction held 6 bases outside the gene matches. In germline, CDR1 is LGHDT, CDR2 YNNKEL (reference sequence). The CDR3 nucleotides are TGTGCCAGCAGCCAAGCTCCTGGACAGGCCTATGGCTACACCTTC. Translated: CASSQAPGQAYGYTF.

J is TRBJ1-1 and V is TRBV5-1; possibly TRBD1 for D (6 bases). Germline V CDR1 and CDR2: SGHRS, YFSETQ. Trimming shortened V by 5 bases and J by 1 base, and 21 bases separated the two germline ends. The CDR3 contains 17 residues. CDR3: CASRYTTGTPENTEAFF. In DNA form, the CDR3 reads TGCGCCAGCAGGTACACAACCGGGACACCTGAGAACACTGAAGCTTTCTTT.

The chain joins TRBV30 to TRBJ1-5; D is ambiguous. Germline V lookup: CDR1 GTSNPN, CDR2 SVGIG (reference sequence). The ends were cut back, 2 bases at V and 5 bases at J, with 13 bases in the middle. The CDR3 length is 14 residues. In nucleotides, the CDR3 is TGTGCCTGGAGTCGGGAAAGGGAGGATCAGCCCCAGCATTTT. This translates into CAWSREREDQPQHF.

The gene calls are TRBV18 and TRBJ1-3; unclear D gene. Germline V gene lookup returns CDR1 KGHSH and CDR2 LQKENI. Trimming took off 3 bases at V and 2 bases at J, with 5 bases between the two ends. CDR3 length equals 13 residues. Here the CDR3 reads CASSPVPGNTIYF. The CDR3 DNA reads TGTGCCAGCTCACCCGTCCCTGGAAACACCATATATTTT. Variable domain in full (rest from reference TRBV18 and TRBJ1-3): NAGVMQNPRHLVRRRGQEARLRCSPMKGHSHVYWYRQLPEEGLKFMVYLQKENIIDESGMPKERFSAEFPKEGPSILRIQQVVRGDSAAYFCASSPVPGNTIYFGEGSWLTVV.

V gene TRBV6-5 combines with J gene TRBJ1-1; 8 bases align to TRBD1. CDR1 and CDR2 from the germline V gene are MNHEY and SVGAGI. The CDR3 is made up of 15 amino acids. V gave up 5 bases and J gave up 4 bases; unmatched junction bases: 9. The CDR3 nucleotides read TGTGCCAGCAGTCTACACAGGGGGAGGTCCACTGAAGCTTTCTTT. Its translation is CASSLHRGRSTEAFF.